Listed below are T cell receptor beta chains from one sample, sequenced in a study of T-cell memory formation after mild COVID-19. TCRdb ran MiXCR on the 5' RACE reads and lists one entry per CDR3 protein. The table records under 200,000 distinct CDR3 sequences, roughly 31% of them present only once. Source material: PBMCs or a T cell subset sorted from them (not recorded which). The receptors here all came from an adult woman who had mild COVID-19 (a few samples of this study predate the infection). Cell type and time point are not known. Both conserved end residues are part of each CDR3. Each record gives: clone size, D gene, J gene, V gene, CDR3 protein, CDR3 DNA. D genes are given only for firm matches. The size entry is marked missing in some rows and otherwise reads once, few, many or a size class.

size: NA; D: TRBD1; J: TRBJ2-3; V: TRBV9; CDR3: CASSGWTGRTDTQYF; DNA: TGTGCCAGCAGCGGTTGGACAGGGAGGACAGATACGCAGTATTTT
size: NA; D: NA; J: TRBJ2-3; V: TRBV5-6; CDR3: CASSLGGKPDTQYF; DNA: TGTGCCAGCAGCTTGGGGGGGAAGCCAGATACGCAGTATTTT
size: NA; D: NA; J: TRBJ1-2; V: TRBV7-9; CDR3: CASSHDGGSDYGYTF; DNA: TGTGCCAGCAGCCACGACGGGGGGTCCGATTATGGCTACACCTTC
size: NA; D: TRBD1; J: TRBJ2-7; V: TRBV4-3; CDR3: CASSRSGQGVYEQYF; DNA: TGCGCCAGCAGCCGTTCGGGACAGGGGGTTTACGAGCAGTACTTC
size: few; D: TRBD2; J: TRBJ2-3; V: TRBV5-1; CDR3: CASSSGLAGGSTDTQYF; DNA: TGCGCCAGCAGCTCCGGACTAGCGGGGGGGAGCACAGATACGCAGTATTTT
size: few; D: NA; J: TRBJ1-6; V: TRBV12-3/TRBV12-4; CDR3: CASSGGTDNSPLHF; DNA: TGTGCCAGCAGTGGGGGTACAGATAATTCACCCCTCCACTTT
size: few; D: NA; J: TRBJ1-4; V: TRBV29-1; CDR3: CSVSWDPNEKLFF; DNA: TGCAGCGTTTCGTGGGACCCTAATGAAAAACTGTTTTTT
size: few; D: TRBD1; J: TRBJ1-4; V: TRBV5-1; CDR3: CASSKGQGGEKLFF; DNA: TGCGCCAGCAGCAAGGGACAGGGAGGCGAAAAACTGTTTTTT
size: NA; D: NA; J: TRBJ1-1; V: TRBV20-1; CDR3: CSASYSGSRRSEAFF; DNA: TGCAGTGCTAGCTACTCCGGGTCGCGTAGATCTGAAGCTTTCTTT
size: NA; D: NA; J: TRBJ1-1; V: TRBV30; CDR3: CAWSVRAVGAEAFF; DNA: TGTGCCTGGAGTGTACGAGCCGTCGGCGCTGAAGCTTTCTTT
size: few; D: NA; J: TRBJ1-1; V: TRBV30; CDR3: CAWSEGGSEAFF; DNA: TGTGCCTGGAGTGAAGGAGGGTCTGAAGCTTTCTTT
size: NA; D: TRBD1; J: TRBJ2-5; V: TRBV7-2; CDR3: CASSQDRGQETQYF; DNA: TGTGCCAGCAGCCAGGACAGGGGCCAAGAGACCCAGTACTTC
size: few; D: TRBD2; J: TRBJ2-1; V: TRBV4-3; CDR3: CASSQDSGGRASYNEQFF; DNA: TGCGCCAGCAGCCAAGATAGCGGAGGGAGGGCGTCCTACAATGAGCAGTTCTTC
size: NA; D: TRBD2; J: TRBJ2-1; V: TRBV7-8; CDR3: CASSPKTSGRRNYYAQFF; DNA: TGTGCCAGCAGCCCTAAGACTAGCGGGAGGCGCAATTACTATGCGCAGTTCTTC
size: NA; D: NA; J: TRBJ2-1; V: TRBV18; CDR3: CASQNERIEQFF; DNA: TGTGCCAGCCAGAATGAGCGGATTGAGCAGTTCTTC
size: NA; D: NA; J: TRBJ1-1; V: TRBV7-8; CDR3: CASSLVLGGNTEAFF; DNA: TGTGCCAGCAGCTTAGTTCTGGGGGGGAACACTGAAGCTTTCTTT
size: few; D: NA; J: TRBJ1-5; V: TRBV12-3/TRBV12-4; CDR3: CASSSGRVNQPQHF; DNA: TGTGCCAGCAGTTCGGGCAGAGTCAATCAGCCCCAGCATTTT
size: NA; D: NA; J: TRBJ1-2; V: TRBV5-1; CDR3: CASSLTGTTANYGYTF; DNA: TGCGCCAGCAGCTTGACCGGGACAACCGCTAACTATGGCTACACCTTC
size: NA; D: TRBD1; J: TRBJ1-2; V: TRBV6-6; CDR3: CASRMTGPYGYTF; DNA: TGTGCCAGCAGAATGACAGGGCCCTATGGCTACACCTTC
size: few; D: NA; J: TRBJ2-2; V: TRBV20-1; CDR3: CSGVEVDTGELFF; DNA: TGCAGTGGGGTTGAGGTTGACACCGGGGAGCTGTTTTTT
size: NA; D: TRBD1; J: TRBJ1-1; V: TRBV7-3; CDR3: CASSFSQGQAFF; DNA: TGTGCCAGCAGCTTCTCACAGGGGCAAGCTTTCTTT
size: NA; D: NA; J: TRBJ1-1; V: TRBV5-8; CDR3: CASSLGRMRDHTEAFF; DNA: TGTGCCAGCAGCTTGGGACGAATGAGGGACCACACTGAAGCTTTCTTT
size: few; D: TRBD2; J: TRBJ2-7; V: TRBV5-1; CDR3: CASSLGSGSAEQYF; DNA: TGCGCCAGCAGCTTAGGTAGCGGGAGTGCCGAGCAGTACTTC
size: NA; D: NA; J: TRBJ2-1; V: TRBV18; CDR3: CASSIGQGKRNEQFF; DNA: TGTGCCAGCTCAATCGGGCAGGGAAAGCGGAATGAGCAGTTCTTC
size: many; D: TRBD1; J: TRBJ2-7; V: TRBV12-3/TRBV12-4; CDR3: CASSLDRAYEQYF; DNA: TGTGCCAGCAGTTTGGACAGGGCCTACGAGCAGTACTTC
size: NA; D: NA; J: TRBJ1-1; V: TRBV28; CDR3: CASSPGTVGTEAFF; DNA: TGTGCCAGCAGCCCGGGAACAGTGGGCACTGAAGCTTTCTTT
size: few; D: NA; J: TRBJ2-3; V: TRBV10-3; CDR3: CATGPSDTQYF; DNA: TGTGCCACAGGGCCTTCAGATACGCAGTATTTT
size: NA; D: TRBD2; J: TRBJ2-1; V: TRBV4-3; CDR3: CASSQDPLAGGKYNEQFF; DNA: TGCGCCAGCAGCCAAGATCCGCTAGCGGGAGGGAAGTACAATGAGCAGTTCTTC
size: few; D: NA; J: TRBJ1-2; V: TRBV20-1; CDR3: CSARGGSYGYTF; DNA: TGCAGTGCTAGAGGGGGATCGTATGGCTACACCTTC
size: NA; D: NA; J: TRBJ2-1; V: TRBV21-1; CDR3: CASSRTPGLAGGVPNEQFF; DNA: TGTGCCAGCAGCAGAACCCCAGGACTAGCGGGGGGTGTACCTAATGAGCAGTTCTTC
size: NA; D: NA; J: TRBJ1-2; V: TRBV20-1; CDR3: CSARADGGGYGYTF; DNA: TGCAGTGCTAGAGCCGACGGGGGCGGCTATGGCTACACCTTC
size: few; D: NA; J: TRBJ1-3; V: TRBV6-1; CDR3: CASTSGSSGNTIYF; DNA: TGTGCCAGCACCTCGGGGAGCTCTGGAAACACCATATATTTT
size: NA; D: TRBD1; J: TRBJ2-7; V: TRBV6-5; CDR3: CASSRAPGQGLYEQYF; DNA: TGTGCCAGCAGCCGGGCCCCGGGACAGGGGCTCTACGAGCAGTACTTC
size: NA; D: NA; J: TRBJ2-7; V: TRBV12-3/TRBV12-4; CDR3: CASSPTGARRFYEQYF; DNA: TGTGCCAGCAGTCCAACCGGGGCGAGGAGGTTCTACGAGCAGTACTTC
size: NA; D: NA; J: TRBJ1-2; V: TRBV7-2; CDR3: CASSLDFSYGYTF; DNA: TGTGCCAGCAGCTTAGACTTCAGCTATGGCTACACCTTC
size: NA; D: NA; J: TRBJ1-1; V: TRBV7-9; CDR3: CASSLAGLTEAFF; DNA: TGTGCCAGCAGCTTAGCGGGGCTCACTGAAGCTTTCTTT
size: NA; D: TRBD1; J: TRBJ2-4; V: TRBV24-1; CDR3: CATSDPHRGENIQYF; DNA: TGTGCCACCAGTGACCCACACAGGGGGGAAAACATTCAGTACTTC
size: few; D: NA; J: TRBJ2-7; V: TRBV20-1; CDR3: CSAREAGFSYEQYF; DNA: TGCAGTGCTAGAGAGGCAGGGTTCTCCTACGAGCAGTACTTC
size: few; D: TRBD1; J: TRBJ1-1; V: TRBV5-1; CDR3: CASSVTGLRDTEAFF; DNA: TGCGCCAGCAGCGTGACAGGGTTGAGGGACACTGAAGCTTTCTTT
size: few; D: NA; J: TRBJ2-7; V: TRBV12-3/TRBV12-4; CDR3: CASSFGQMQSSYEQYF; DNA: TGTGCCAGCAGTTTTGGGCAGATGCAGAGCTCCTACGAGCAGTACTTC
size: few; D: NA; J: TRBJ2-1; V: TRBV7-9; CDR3: CASSSSRGRIYNEQFF; DNA: TGTGCCAGCAGCTCGTCGCGGGGGCGCATCTACAATGAGCAGTTCTTC
size: once; D: NA; J: TRBJ1-1; V: TRBV19; CDR3: CASSINRATEAFF; DNA: TGTGCCAGTAGCATCAACAGGGCCACTGAAGCTTTCTTT
size: NA; D: TRBD1; J: TRBJ2-2; V: TRBV9; CDR3: CASSVEGTDRNTGELFF; DNA: TGTGCCAGCAGCGTAGAAGGGACAGATCGAAACACCGGGGAGCTGTTTTTT
size: NA; D: NA; J: TRBJ1-5; V: TRBV2; CDR3: CASSDGEYQPQHF; DNA: TGTGCCAGCTCGGATGGGGAATATCAGCCCCAGCATTTT
size: NA; D: NA; J: TRBJ2-7; V: TRBV2; CDR3: CASEVRRGVEQYF; DNA: TGTGCCAGCGAGGTTAGAAGGGGGGTTGAGCAGTACTTC
size: few; D: NA; J: TRBJ2-7; V: TRBV7-9; CDR3: CASSPYRHEQYF; DNA: TGTGCCAGCAGCCCGTACCGGCACGAGCAGTACTTC
size: NA; D: NA; J: TRBJ2-5; V: TRBV5-1; CDR3: CASSLLPGGGETQYF; DNA: TGCGCCAGCAGCTTACTTCCTGGAGGGGGGGAGACCCAGTACTTC
size: NA; D: NA; J: TRBJ2-3; V: TRBV5-5; CDR3: CASSFSSPDTQYF; DNA: TGTGCCAGCAGCTTCTCTAGCCCAGATACGCAGTATTTT
size: NA; D: NA; J: TRBJ2-3; V: TRBV18; CDR3: CASSPLLGGSTDTQYF; DNA: TGTGCCAGCTCACCTCTCTTAGGCGGGAGCACAGATACGCAGTATTTT
size: few; D: NA; J: TRBJ1-1; V: TRBV29-1; CDR3: CSVGKGKSTEAFF; DNA: TGCAGCGTTGGCAAGGGGAAAAGCACTGAAGCTTTCTTT
size: NA; D: NA; J: TRBJ1-2; V: TRBV11-2; CDR3: CASSIDSSNYGYTF; DNA: TGTGCCAGCAGCATTGACAGTTCTAACTATGGCTACACCTTC
size: few; D: NA; J: TRBJ1-5; V: TRBV6-2/TRBV6-3; CDR3: CASRVFGGRASNQPQHF; DNA: TGTGCCAGCCGGGTTTTTGGGGGTAGGGCCAGCAATCAGCCCCAGCATTTT
size: NA; D: TRBD1; J: TRBJ2-2; V: TRBV5-1; CDR3: CASSLRTGRSTNTGELFF; DNA: TGCGCCAGCAGCTTGAGGACAGGGAGATCAACGAACACCGGGGAGCTGTTTTTT
size: NA; D: NA; J: TRBJ2-3; V: TRBV5-1; CDR3: CASSLAGRGSTDTQYF; DNA: TGCGCCAGCAGCCTGGCGGGGCGGGGAAGCACAGATACGCAGTATTTT
size: NA; D: NA; J: TRBJ1-6; V: TRBV4-1; CDR3: CASSQDRGTNPPLHF; DNA: TGCGCCAGCAGCCAAGATCGGGGGACAAACCCACCCCTCCACTTT
size: NA; D: NA; J: TRBJ2-7; V: TRBV7-9; CDR3: CASSLDPYEQYF; DNA: TGTGCCAGCAGCTTAGATCCCTACGAGCAGTACTTC
size: few; D: TRBD1; J: TRBJ2-7; V: TRBV5-5; CDR3: CASSLDPGQSSYEQYF; DNA: TGTGCCAGCAGCTTAGACCCGGGACAGAGCTCCTACGAGCAGTACTTC
size: NA; D: NA; J: TRBJ2-1; V: TRBV4-3; CDR3: CASSQVRAPLYNEQFF; DNA: TGCGCCAGCAGCCAAGTCCGGGCCCCCCTCTACAATGAGCAGTTCTTC
size: NA; D: NA; J: TRBJ1-2; V: TRBV4-1; CDR3: CASSRPGARGYTF; DNA: TGCGCCAGCAGCCGTCCGGGGGCTCGTGGCTACACCTTC